This T cell receptor (beta chain) is from a study of blood T cell repertoires in COVID-19. Looking at the study overall: Both acute and convalescent COVID-19 samples were obtained from the United States, Italy and Spain.

The authors' processing: Reference gene primer amplification yielded estimated nucleated cell counts. Clones were read by immunoSEQ multiplex PCR, and TCRdb kept only the in-frame ones, dropping some. The V and J calls and clone size come from that table; D and trimming were worked out from the DNA. Of 200,000 to 250,000 clones in the sample, roughly nine tenths were seen once. In terms of age and location, participants ranged from about 18 to 95 years and lived in about two dozen US areas. Cohort allocation depended upon clinical history that participants reported. V lost 6 bases and J lost 1, with 13 bases in between. This CDR3 spans 15 amino acids. Per the germline V gene, CDR1 is MDHEN and CDR2 is SYDVKM.

The source is a woman between 45 and 65 years old in a cohort exposed to, infected with or recovered from COVID-19 (not recorded which). This chain connects TRBV28 to TRBJ2-4, with D maybe TRBD1 (7 bases). Sequencing input: PBMCs or T cells enriched from blood (not recorded which). The CDR3 loop is CASRNAGGAKNIQYF. Written as DNA, the CDR3 is TGTGCCAGCAGAAACGCAGGGGGGGCCAAAAACATTCAGTACTTC.